The rows below give T cell receptor beta chains drawn from one sample of a study of patients and donors after allogeneic stem cell transplantation. From the RT-PCR reads, TCRdb called clonotypes with MiXCR, one entry per CDR3 protein. The repertoire holds approximately 150,000 distinct CDR3 sequences, approximately 28% seen once, with around 3% in the top ten. Material for sequencing was blood, either unsorted or a sorted T cell fraction (not recorded which). Receptors were obtained from a human donor who was either an allogeneic HSCT recipient or a stem cell or donor lymphocyte infusion donor (not recorded which). It is not recorded whose cells these are; they may come from a transplant donor. CDR3s include the opening cysteine and the closing phenylalanine or tryptophan. D genes are given only for firm matches. Only some rows state a clone size, as once, few, many or a class for expanded clones.

- | - | TRBJ1-1 | TRBV25-1 | TGTGCCAGCATTAAGGGGGGCATAAGAACTGAAGCTTTCTTT | CASIKGGIRTEAFF
- | TRBD2 | TRBJ2-3 | TRBV24-1 | TGTGCCACCGGGGGGACTAGCGGGAGTGCAGATACGCAGTATTTT | CATGGTSGSADTQYF
- | - | TRBJ2-1 | TRBV12-3/TRBV12-4 | TGTGCCAGCAGTTTTCGGCTAGTGGGCGATGAGCAGTTCTTC | CASSFRLVGDEQFF
- | - | TRBJ2-7 | TRBV18 | TGTGCCAGCTCACCTCAGGACAGAACGTACGAGCAGTACTTC | CASSPQDRTYEQYF
- | TRBD2 | TRBJ2-7 | TRBV6-2/TRBV6-3 | TGTGCCAGCAGTTGGACTAGCGGGAGGAGCGAGCAGTACTTC | CASSWTSGRSEQYF
few | - | TRBJ2-7 | TRBV24-1 | TGTGCCACCAGTCGGGCCGCCGGGCCGCCCTACGAGCAGTACTTC | CATSRAAGPPYEQYF
few | - | TRBJ2-7 | TRBV5-6 | TGTGCCAGCACCCTCCTCCGGGACGTAGTCTCCTACGAGCAGTACTTC | CASTLLRDVVSYEQYF
few | - | TRBJ1-2 | TRBV20-1 | TGCAGTGCCGAGTCCCGAGGGGGGGCCATTAACTATGGCTACACCTTC | CSAESRGGAINYGYTF
few | TRBD1 | TRBJ2-5 | TRBV7-2 | TGTGCCAGCAGATTTGACAGGGGTACAGAGACCCAGTACTTC | CASRFDRGTETQYF
many | - | TRBJ1-2 | TRBV20-1 | TGCAGTGCTACCGACGGCTATGGCTACACCTTC | CSATDGYGYTF
many | - | TRBJ1-4 | TRBV7-2 | TGTGCCAGCAGCTTAGTACTGTCTAATGAAAAACTGTTTTTT | CASSLVLSNEKLFF
- | - | TRBJ2-7 | TRBV7-6 | TGTGCCAGCAGCCCCTCGGAAGGCGAGCAGTACTTC | CASSPSEGEQYF
- | TRBD1 | TRBJ2-7 | TRBV10-3 | TGTGCCATCCGGACAGGGGCAGACTACGAGCAGTACTTC | CAIRTGADYEQYF
- | TRBD2 | TRBJ2-1 | TRBV6-5 | TGTGCCAGCAAGGGACTAGCGGGACTAAACTCCTACAATGAGCAGTTCTTC | CASKGLAGLNSYNEQFF
- | TRBD1 | TRBJ2-2 | TRBV10-3 | TGTGCCATCTCAAGGCAGGGGGCAACCGGGGAGCTGTTTTTT | CAISRQGATGELFF
- | - | TRBJ2-7 | TRBV3-1 | TGTGCCAGCAGCCAACCGGCCCGTAGCGAGCAGTACTTC | CASSQPARSEQYF
- | TRBD1 | TRBJ2-7 | TRBV20-1 | TGCAGTGCCCCGAAGACAGGGGGGGGCTACGAGCAGTACTTC | CSAPKTGGGYEQYF
many | - | TRBJ1-5 | TRBV7-2 | TGTGCCAGCAGCTTAGTCGGGTGGAGCAATCAGCCCCAGCATTTT | CASSLVGWSNQPQHF
- | - | TRBJ2-5 | TRBV12-3/TRBV12-4 | TGTGCCAGCACGGTACAGGGCCAAGAGACCCAGTACTTC | CASTVQGQETQYF
once | - | TRBJ2-5 | TRBV5-1 | TGCGCCAGCAGGAACCAAGAGACCCAGTACTTC | CASRNQETQYF
- | - | TRBJ1-4 | TRBV7-2 | TGTGCCAGCAGCGCAGGGGATAGGGTGTTTTTT | CASSAGDRVFF
few | TRBD1 | TRBJ2-5 | TRBV29-1 | TGCAGCGTTGATGCGTCGACAGGGTGGGACCAAGAGACCCAGTACTTC | CSVDASTGWDQETQYF